The clone carrying this T cell receptor beta chain occurred a few times. Antigen specificity is unknown. J was trimmed by 7 bases and V by 4 bases; bases with no gene match: 8. Germline lookup yields CDR1 SGHDT and CDR2 YYEEEE. The CDR3 runs 16 residues. This sample was included in a study of cytomegalovirus exposure and HLA in healthy donors. Looking at the study overall: The 95 to 150 validation repertoires used a platform that matched the one used for the approximately 620 first-cohort repertoires, as a later analysis reported. Overall study findings and caveats: First-cohort TCR clusters tended to co-occur in the approximately 130 validation repertoires, a later analysis found. The study put 150 or so TCR beta chains on its list as cytomegalovirus-associated. The CMV antigen specificity of a few CMV-associated chains was confirmed through in vitro analysis.

Only in-frame clones appear in the TCRdb table, and some are missing; sequencing was by immunoSEQ multiplex PCR. In the table there are 150,000 to 200,000 clones, roughly 83% of which are singletons. Specimen: PBMCs. V is TRBV5-6 and J is TRBJ1-6; 10 nucleotides align to TRBD1. The receptor was derived from a woman in her late teens or twenties in good health and CMV-seronegative. CDR3 loop: CASSGDRGLGNSPLHF. CDR3 nucleotide sequence: TGTGCCAGCAGCGGCGACAGGGGGCTAGGGAATTCACCCCTCCACTTT.